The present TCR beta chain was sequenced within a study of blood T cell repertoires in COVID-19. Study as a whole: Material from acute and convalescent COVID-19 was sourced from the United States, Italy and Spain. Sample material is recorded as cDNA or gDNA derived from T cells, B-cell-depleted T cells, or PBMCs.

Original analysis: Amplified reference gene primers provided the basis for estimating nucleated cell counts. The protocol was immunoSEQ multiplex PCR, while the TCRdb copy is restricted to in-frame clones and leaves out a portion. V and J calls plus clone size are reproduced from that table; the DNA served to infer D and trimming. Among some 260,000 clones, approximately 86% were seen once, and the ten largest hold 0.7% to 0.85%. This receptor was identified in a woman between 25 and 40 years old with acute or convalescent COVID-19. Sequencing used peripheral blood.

Written as DNA, the CDR3 is TGCGCCAGCAGTCGGGACAGCCTTTCGGACGAGCAGTACTTC. It encodes CASSRDSLSDEQYF. The chain combines TRBV10-1 with TRBJ2-7, with 7 positions matching TRBD1. The germline V gene encodes CDR1 WNHNN and CDR2 SYGVQD (reference sequence). V lost 5 bases, J lost 5 bases, and 9 bases stayed unmatched. This CDR3 spans 14 amino acids.